The entry below describes one TCR beta chain. The antigen is unknown. The data originate from a study of early T cells in non-severe SARS-CoV-2 infection. The wider study: Sequenced material consisted of bulk RNA (from unsorted whole blood), and chains were unpaired. Findings and caveats of the study: The study's VDJdb matching favored anti-spike CD8 responses and missed private and CD4 specificities.

CDR1 is SGHRS and CDR2 is YFSETQ in the germline V gene. This CDR3 comprises 14 residues. Trimming cost V 3 bases and J 7 bases; bases outside gene matches: 9. Via MiXCR, TCRdb re-called the 5' RACE reads, giving one row per CDR3 protein. This table holds about 55,000 distinct CDR3 sequences, approximately 12% found once. This sequence was found in an adult who was a healthcare worker with PCR-confirmed SARS-CoV-2 infection or an uninfected control (not recorded which). The chain has TRBV5-1 and TRBJ1-1, with 7 bases lining up with TRBD1. The material sequenced was whole blood. The CDR3 DNA sequence: TGCGCCAGCAGCTCCGGGACAGCCCATAATGAAGCTTTCTTT. The encoded protein is CASSSGTAHNEAFF.